This TCR beta chain was sequenced during a study of cytomegalovirus exposure and HLA in healthy donors. Remarks on this clone: Its antigen is not identified.

The germline gives CDR1 MGHRA, CDR2 YSYEKL. The J segment lost 0 bases and the V segment lost 0 bases, leaving 5 bases of the junction unmatched. The CDR3 totals 16 residues. With 60 Vbeta and 13 Jbeta primers, the PCR was carried out. Clones were sequenced by immunoSEQ multiplex PCR, and TCRdb holds only the in-frame ones, with some missing. The sample contains 150,000 to 200,000 clones, 60% to 80% of which appear only once. Notes on the study in general: Looking again later, the authors saw that most CMV-associated TCR beta chains seemed HLA-restricted. It emerged from a later analysis that several of the most significant clusters appeared to be linked to common viral pathogens. As was reported, the classifier diagnosed cytomegalovirus status with high specificity and sensitivity.

Sequenced material: PBMCs. The V call is TRBV4-1, the J call TRBJ2-7; 7 bases line up with TRBD1. This receptor was identified in a middle-aged man in good health and CMV-seropositive. The CDR3 is CASSQDRGGFSYEQYF. CDR3 coding DNA: TGCGCCAGCAGCCAAGATCGAGGGGGCTTCTCCTACGAGCAGTACTTC.